The present T cell receptor (beta chain) was sequenced within a study of shared clonotypes between healthy human individuals. Unsorted PBMC samples were amplified in replicate PCRs containing around 300 ng DNA, roughly 33,000 T cell genomes. Clones were sequenced by immunoSEQ multiplex PCR, and TCRdb holds only the in-frame ones, with some missing. The repertoire holds about 490,000 clones, over 70% seen once, with roughly an eighth in the top ten. With respect to this clone: A much larger clone lies one base from this, so it may be a read error. This specimen includes other DNA sequences encoding the same CDR3.

Extraction of genomic DNA in unsorted samples used about 81 million PBMCs. Germline V gene sequence: CDR1 MNHNS, CDR2 SASEGT. The CDR3 is 14 amino acids. The chain is built from TRBV6-1 and TRBJ2-3; unclear D gene. This sequence was found in a woman aged 40 to 50 in good health. Some clones in this sample may be carry-over from other donors' samples. The sequenced sample was PBMCs. Here the CDR3 DNA reads TGTGCCAGCAGTGTGGACGGGCATCCGGATACGCAGTACTTT. It codes for CASSVDGHPDTQYF.